Listed below are T cell receptor beta chains from one sample, sequenced in a study of T cell changes during pregnancy in multiple sclerosis. This table comes from immunoSEQ multiplex PCR, and its TCRdb copy is limited to in-frame clones, with some not included. Of over 75,000 clones in the sample, 85% to 95% were seen once. The sequences come from peripheral blood, collected in the first trimester of pregnancy. The origin of the receptors is a female donor with multiple sclerosis, enrolled in a pregnancy study. CDR3s include the opening cysteine and the closing phenylalanine or tryptophan. The D gene is left open where the match is weak. Clone size is not always given. Where it is, it says once, few, many or a class for expanded clones.

v_gene,j_gene,d_gene,abundance,CDR3nt,CDR3aa
TRBV2,TRBJ2-3,TRBD2,NA,TGTGCCGGACTAGCGGGACTCACAGATACGCAGTATTTT,CAGLAGLTDTQYF
TRBV27,TRBJ2-1,NA,NA,TGTGCCAGCAGTTTATTGTCGACCGGGACACTATACAATGAGCAGTTCTTC,CASSLLSTGTLYNEQFF
TRBV29-1,TRBJ2-7,NA,NA,TGCAGCGTTGAAGCGGGGGTCTACGAGCAGTACTTC,CSVEAGVYEQYF
TRBV2,TRBJ2-7,NA,NA,TGTGCCAGCAGTGAAGGCGGGACGCTCTACGAGCAGTACTTC,CASSEGGTLYEQYF
TRBV5-1,TRBJ2-7,TRBD2,NA,TGCGCCAGCAGCCCTGTACCGGCTAGCGGGAAATACGAGCAGTACTTC,CASSPVPASGKYEQYF
TRBV2,TRBJ2-7,NA,NA,TGTGCCAGCACGGTAACAGGGTCAGCCTACGAGCAGTACTTC,CASTVTGSAYEQYF
TRBV7-2,TRBJ2-1,NA,NA,TGTGCCAGCAGTCACGGGGTAAGCTCCTACAATGAGCAGTTCTTC,CASSHGVSSYNEQFF
TRBV19,TRBJ1-3,TRBD1,NA,TGTGCCAGTAGTACCGGGACAGGGAACGCTGGAAACACCATATATTTT,CASSTGTGNAGNTIYF
TRBV19,TRBJ2-5,NA,NA,TGTGCCAGTAGTTCGGAGGAGACCCAGTACTTC,CASSSEETQYF
TRBV5-1,TRBJ2-1,TRBD1,NA,TGCGCCAGCAGCTTGGGACAGGGCTACAATGAGCAGTTCTTC,CASSLGQGYNEQFF
TRBV30,TRBJ2-2,NA,NA,TGTGCCTATACCCCAGGGTCCGGGGAGCTGTTTTTT,CAYTPGSGELFF
TRBV7-8,TRBJ2-7,TRBD1,NA,TGTGCCAGCAGCTCGGACAGGGCCTCCTACGAGCAGTACTTC,CASSSDRASYEQYF
TRBV19,TRBJ1-2,NA,NA,TGTGCCAGTCTGGCAGAAAACTATGGCTACACCTTC,CASLAENYGYTF
TRBV6-5,TRBJ1-1,NA,NA,TGTGCCAGCACCCTGGGGCAGGGAATAGGCACTGAAGCTTTCTTT,CASTLGQGIGTEAFF
TRBV6-5,TRBJ2-4,TRBD2,once,TGTGCCAGCAGTTACTCCCTGCTAGCGGGAGGCATTCAGTACTTC,CASSYSLLAGGIQYF
TRBV2,TRBJ2-3,NA,NA,TGTGCCAGCAGGTTGGACTTCACAGATACGCAGTATTTT,CASRLDFTDTQYF
TRBV2,TRBJ2-6,TRBD2,few,TGTGCCAGCAAGGGCGGGAGGGCCAGGCCTGGGGCCAACGTCCTGACTTTC,CASKGGRARPGANVLTF
TRBV5-1,TRBJ2-7,TRBD2,once,TGCGCCAGCAGAGAGGAAATACTAGCGGGATACGAGCAGTACTTC,CASREEILAGYEQYF